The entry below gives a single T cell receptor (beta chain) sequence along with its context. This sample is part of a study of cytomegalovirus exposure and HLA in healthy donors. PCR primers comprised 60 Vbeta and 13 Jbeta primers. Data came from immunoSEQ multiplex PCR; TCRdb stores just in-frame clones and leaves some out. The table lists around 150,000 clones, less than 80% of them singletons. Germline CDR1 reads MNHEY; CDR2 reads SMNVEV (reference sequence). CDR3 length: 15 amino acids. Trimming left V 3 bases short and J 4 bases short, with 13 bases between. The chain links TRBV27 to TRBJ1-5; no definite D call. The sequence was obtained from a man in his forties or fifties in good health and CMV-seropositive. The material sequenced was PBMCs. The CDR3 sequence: CASSFGSPGNQPQHF. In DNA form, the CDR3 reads TGTGCCAGCAGTTTCGGGAGCCCTGGGAATCAGCCCCAGCATTTT.